The rows below give T cell receptor beta chains drawn from one sample of a study of T cell responses to AZD1222 COVID-19 vaccine. The assay was immunoSEQ multiplex PCR, and TCRdb's table has in-frame clones only and misses some. The sample contains more than 90,000 clones, more than 85% of which appear only once. This specimen consisted of peripheral blood, obtained 28 days after the second AZD1222 dose. These receptor sequences come from an adult who received the AZD1222 COVID-19 vaccine. The CDR3 runs from the conserved cysteine through the conserved F or W. The D gene is left open where the match is weak. Some rows mark clone size as missing; the rest say once, few, many or name a class of expanded clone.

>-|TRBV14|TRBJ2-7|14|-
CASSVAQSSYEQYF
TGTGCCAGCAGTGTAGCCCAAAGCTCCTACGAGCAGTACTTC
>TRBD2|TRBV7-2|TRBJ2-7|15|-
CASSLIAGINYEQYF
TGTGCCAGCAGCTTAATAGCGGGGATAAACTACGAGCAGTACTTC
>-|TRBV27|TRBJ1-3|12|-
CASSSPGNTIYF
TGTGCCAGCAGTTCCCCAGGCAACACCATATATTTT
>-|TRBV11-2|TRBJ2-7|13|-
CASSTEGGYEQYF
TGTGCCAGCAGCACAGAGGGGGGCTACGAGCAGTACTTC
>TRBD2|TRBV27|TRBJ2-7|17|few
CASSSPLAGGLPWEQYF
TGTGCCAGCAGTTCCCCTCTAGCGGGGGGCCTACCTTGGGAGCAGTACTTC
>-|TRBV10-2|TRBJ1-4|15|once
CASSFGVLAGEKLFF
TGCGCCAGCAGTTTCGGGGTTCTGGCAGGTGAAAAACTGTTTTTT
>TRBD2|TRBV4-1|TRBJ2-7|14|-
CASSQTSGGFVQYF
TGCGCCAGCAGCCAAACTAGCGGGGGCTTCGTGCAGTACTTC
>-|TRBV19|TRBJ2-3|15|-
CATSSGSPSTDTQYF
TGTGCCACCTCTTCTGGCTCACCGAGCACAGATACGCAGTATTTT
>TRBD2|TRBV6-5|TRBJ2-7|15|-
CASSYGTSEVYEQYF
TGTGCCAGCAGTTACGGGACTAGCGAAGTCTACGAGCAGTACTTC
>-|TRBV18|TRBJ2-7|11|-
CASSPGYEQYF
TGTGCCAGCTCACCAGGATACGAGCAGTACTTC
>-|TRBV6-5|TRBJ2-7|15|-
CASSYSKNPAHEQYF
TGTGCCAGCAGTTACTCCAAGAACCCCGCCCACGAGCAGTACTTC
>-|TRBV2|TRBJ2-2|15|-
CASSARGTNTGELFF
TGTGCCAGCAGTGCCCGGGGCACGAACACCGGGGAGCTGTTTTTT
>-|TRBV30|TRBJ1-2|13|-
CAWSVNARTGYTF
TGTGCCTGGAGTGTTAATGCCCGGACTGGCTACACCTTC
>-|TRBV18|TRBJ1-1|15|-
CASSPLSGIGTEAFF
TGTGCCAGCTCACCACTCTCGGGTATCGGGACTGAAGCTTTCTTT
>TRBD1|TRBV29-1|TRBJ1-1|14|-
CSVDNRGGLSEAFF
TGCAGCGTTGATAACCGAGGGGGCCTCTCTGAAGCTTTCTTT
>-|TRBV10-1|TRBJ2-1|14|-
CASKAASSGNEQFF
TGCGCCAGCAAGGCGGCTAGTTCGGGCAATGAGCAGTTCTTC
>-|TRBV7-8|TRBJ1-5|16|-
CASSSNGDRSNQPQHF
TGTGCCAGCAGCTCTAATGGTGACAGGAGCAATCAGCCCCAGCATTTT
>TRBD1|TRBV7-9|TRBJ2-5|16|-
CASSLPLTGGQETQYF
TGTGCCAGCAGCTTACCCTTGACAGGGGGGCAAGAGACCCAGTACTTC
>TRBD1|TRBV6-5|TRBJ2-1|15|-
CASSYRDRGYNEQFF
TGTGCCAGCAGTTACCGGGACAGGGGCTACAATGAGCAGTTCTTC
>-|TRBV11-3|TRBJ1-2|14|once
CASSPGGLFGGYTF
TGTGCCAGCAGCCCCGGGGGGCTTTTCGGTGGCTACACCTTC
>-|TRBV4-1|TRBJ2-3|16|-
CASSQAPGLNTDTQYF
TGCGCCAGCAGCCAAGCTCCGGGACTCAACACAGATACGCAGTATTTT
>-|TRBV7-8|TRBJ2-7|14|-
CASSLAGGGYEQYF
TGTGCCAGCAGCTTAGCCGGGGGCGGATACGAGCAGTACTTC
>-|TRBV4-2|TRBJ1-4|17|-
CASSQYPAAGMSEKLFF
TGTGCCAGCAGCCAATACCCGGCGGCAGGGATGAGTGAAAAACTGTTTTTT
>TRBD2|TRBV5-1|TRBJ2-5|15|-
CASSGRGGGGETQYF
TGCGCCAGCAGCGGGCGCGGGGGGGGCGGTGAGACCCAGTACTTC
>-|TRBV30|TRBJ2-7|12|once
CAWRRGSYEQYF
TGTGCCTGGAGGCGAGGCTCCTACGAGCAGTACTTC
>TRBD2|TRBV6-5|TRBJ2-7|15|-
CASRTSGALSYEQYF
TGTGCCAGCAGGACTAGCGGGGCCCTCTCCTACGAGCAGTACTTC
>TRBD2|TRBV7-2|TRBJ2-3|18|once
CASSKTASGSISQDTQYF
TGTGCCAGCAGCAAGACGGCTAGCGGGAGTATCTCGCAAGATACGCAGTATTTT
>-|TRBV6-2/TRBV6-3|TRBJ1-5|14|once
CASSLSPGYQPQHF
TGTGCCAGCAGTTTGTCCCCGGGGTATCAGCCCCAGCATTTT
>-|TRBV5-1|TRBJ2-4|13|-
CASSLEADGIQYF
TGCGCCAGCAGCTTGGAGGCAGACGGTATTCAGTACTTC
>-|TRBV11-3|TRBJ2-7|14|-
CASSPDPSAYEQYF
TGTGCCAGCAGCCCGGACCCATCTGCCTACGAGCAGTACTTC
>TRBD2|TRBV7-3|TRBJ2-4|15|-
CASSPESGRWNIQYF
TGTGCCAGCAGCCCCGAGAGCGGGAGGTGGAACATTCAGTACTTC
>-|TRBV5-4|TRBJ1-2|11|-
CASSLEMGYTF
TGTGCCAGCAGCTTGGAAATGGGCTACACCTTC
>-|TRBV25-1|TRBJ2-5|14|-
CASSEIGGQETQYF
TGTGCCAGCAGTGAGATTGGGGGGCAAGAGACCCAGTACTTC